This T cell receptor beta chain was observed in a study of blood T cell repertoires in COVID-19. On the study more broadly: Samples taken during acute and convalescent COVID-19 were collected in the United States, Italy and Spain. PBMCs, B-cell-depleted T cells, or T cells provided the cDNA or gDNA that made up the material.

In the authors' methods: Nucleated cell counts were estimated from reference gene primer amplification. Generated by immunoSEQ multiplex PCR, the TCRdb table keeps only in-frame clones and is missing some. V and J calls and clone size are as listed in that table; D and trimming were resolved from the DNA. The sample includes some 50,000 clones, 90% of them seen just once. Germline CDR1 and CDR2: MNHEY and SVGAGI. The ends lost 4 bases at V and 5 bases at J; junction bases unmatched: 4. The CDR3 consists of 15 residues. The receptor comes from a man aged 40-49 years with acute or convalescent COVID-19. Sequences were obtained from peripheral blood. This chain connects TRBV6-5 to TRBJ1-6; TRBD1 agrees at 8 bases. CDR3 sequence: CASSLDRANNSPLHF. The DNA of the CDR3 is TGTGCCAGCAGTTTGGACAGGGCCAATAATTCACCCCTCCACTTT.